One sample yielded the 18 T cell receptor beta chains listed below, sequenced in a study of cytomegalovirus exposure and HLA in healthy donors (TCRdb year 2017). Libraries came from the immunoSEQ multiplex PCR assay. This is the immuneACCESS table as TCRdb keeps it, with only in-frame sequences that have V and J called. A part of the clones is gone; compared with another copy, unresolved V genes explain less than half, and the rest is unexplained. The sample contains 150,000 or so clones, around 90% of them found a single time. 6.2% of the sample rests with the top ten. The specimen sequenced was PBMCs. These receptors were taken from a woman aged 30 to 39 in good health and CMV-seropositive.

This sequence joins TRBV6-5 and TRBJ2-7; 8 bases match TRBD1. CDR3 length: 13 residues. Germline V lookup: CDR1 MNHEY, CDR2 SVGAGI. Trimming took 4 bases from V and 6 from J; bases not matched to a gene: 5. CDR3 coding DNA: TGTGCCAGCAGTTGGGACAGGCTCAGCGAGCAGTACTTC. This encodes CASSWDRLSEQYF.

The chain has TRBV28 and TRBJ2-2; a weak D match, TRBD1 (6 bases). V lost 7 bases, J lost 5 bases, and 11 bases lay in between. In germline, CDR1 is MDHEN, CDR2 SYDVKM. This CDR3 contains 13 residues. CDR3 sequence: CASNGQGTGELFF. CDR3 in DNA: TGTGCCAGCAACGGGCAGGGGACCGGGGAGCTGTTTTTT.

V and J are TRBV28 and TRBJ1-1; the match to TRBD1 covers 8 bases. The CDR3 spans 15 residues. After removal of 6 bases from V and 1 base from J, the junction contained 7 bases not matched to a gene. Per germline, CDR1 MDHEN and CDR2 SYDVKM. CDR3 in amino acids: CASRPNRGRNTEAFF. The CDR3 nucleotides read TGTGCCAGCAGGCCAAACAGGGGGAGGAACACTGAAGCTTTCTTT. Drawing the rest from reference TRBV28 and TRBJ1-1, the complete variable domain is DVKVTQSSRYLVKRTGEKVFLECVQDMDHENMFWYRQDPGLGLRLIYFSYDVKMKEKGDIPEGYSVSREKKERFSLILESASTNQTSMYLCASRPNRGRNTEAFFGQGTRLTVV.

This sequence joins TRBV5-1 and TRBJ2-2; D is possibly TRBD1 (5 bases). This CDR3 region has 16 residues. CDR1 SGHRS and CDR2 YFSETQ come from the germline V gene. Trimming cost V 0 bases and J 3 bases, with 12 bases left between them. This CDR3 reads CASSLALGAHTGELFF. CDR3 DNA sequence: TGCGCCAGCAGCTTGGCCCTAGGGGCCCACACCGGGGAGCTGTTTTTT.

CDR3 region: CASSRTGGRYNEQFF. CDR3 nucleotide sequence: TGTGCCAGCTCACGCACAGGGGGCCGGTACAATGAGCAGTTCTTC. V gene TRBV18 combines with J gene TRBJ2-1, with 9 bases matching TRBD1. The CDR3 contains 15 residues. V gave up 4 bases and J gave up 4 bases; unmatched junction bases: 5. CDR1 and CDR2 from the germline V gene are KGHSH and LQKENI.

This chain connects TRBV5-1 to TRBJ2-3, with 11 positions matching TRBD2. CDR1 is SGHRS and CDR2 is YFSETQ in the germline V gene. Unmatched junction bases numbered 1, after V lost 6 bases and J lost 1 base. The CDR3 length is 14 residues. Written as DNA, the CDR3 is TGCGCCAGCACGACTAGCGGGGGCACAGATACGCAGTATTTT. It specifies CASTTSGGTDTQYF.

The chain couples TRBV6-6 to TRBJ1-6, with D perhaps matching TRBD1 (5 bases). This CDR3 contains 13 residues. V was cut by 7 bases and J by 9 bases, with 13 bases left in between. CDR1 is MNHNY and CDR2 is SVGAGI in the germline V gene (reference sequence). The CDR3 loop reads CASKAGLVSPLHF. For the CDR3, the DNA is TGTGCCAGCAAGGCAGGGCTAGTTTCACCCCTCCACTTT.

This chain joins TRBV4-2 and TRBJ2-1; a possible D gene is TRBD2 (7 bases). Germline CDR1 is LGHNA and CDR2 is YNFKEQ. The CDR3 runs 14 residues. Trimming took 3 bases from V and 3 from J, leaving 9 bases between them. The CDR3 bases are TGTGCCAGCAGCCAGGGGGGGCTCTACAATGAGCAGTTCTTC. This gives the protein CASSQGGLYNEQFF.

The J gene is TRBJ2-3, the V gene TRBV5-1, with D possibly matching TRBD1 (5 bases). This CDR3 comprises 12 residues. Germline V gene lookup returns CDR1 SGHRS and CDR2 YFSETQ. The germline V and J ends were trimmed by 0 bases and 10 bases, with 9 bases remaining between them. CDR3 sequence reads: CASSLDQGAQYF. The CDR3 coding sequence is TGCGCCAGCAGCTTGGACCAGGGCGCGCAGTATTTT.

The chain combines TRBV15 with TRBJ2-7; weak D call: TRBD1 (5 bases). The V end lost 0 bases, the J end lost 4 bases, and 13 bases lay between the germline ends. This CDR3 spans 15 amino acids. Germline CDR1 LNHNV, CDR2 YYDKDF (reference sequence). The CDR3 DNA reads TGTGCCACCAGCAGAGATACGGGCAGGGCATACGAGCAGTACTTC. This encodes CATSRDTGRAYEQYF. Using reference TRBV15 and TRBJ2-7 for the parts outside the CDR3, the full variable domain is DAMVIQNPRYQVTQFGKPVTLSCSQTLNHNVMYWYQQKSSQAPKLLFHYYDKDFNNEADTPDNFQSRRPNTSFCFLDIRSPGLGDTAMYLCATSRDTGRAYEQYFGPGTRLTVT.

This clone was recorded once. The V call is TRBV7-9, the J call TRBJ1-1; 8 bases align to TRBD1. This CDR3 has 15 amino acids. After removal of 3 bases from V and 0 bases from J, the junction contained 3 bases not matched to a gene. CDR1 and CDR2 from the germline V gene are SEHNR and FQNEAQ (reference sequence). DNA of the CDR3: TGTGCCAGCAGCTTCCGCAGGGGGCTGAACACTGAAGCTTTCTTT. It codes for CASSFRRGLNTEAFF.

The chain is built from TRBV27 and TRBJ2-7; 8 nucleotides line up with TRBD2. V was clipped by 1 base and J by 4 bases; unmatched bases: 24. The CDR3 has 21 amino acids. CDR1 and CDR2 (germline): MNHEY, SMNVEV (reference sequence). The CDR3 nucleotides read TGTGCCAGCAGTTTATTTTTCCGACCGAGGGGGGGTACGGGAGGGCCATACGAGCAGTACTTC. Residues: CASSLFFRPRGGTGGPYEQYF.

This clone came up once. The genes are TRBV10-2 and TRBJ1-1; D is unresolved. The CDR3 covers 14 residues. The germline CDR1 and CDR2 sequences are WSHSY and SAAADI. V lost 2 bases and J lost 0, with 7 bases in between. The CDR3 nucleotides read TGCGCCAGCAGTGAGCGAGCCATGAACACTGAAGCTTTCTTT. This codes for CASSERAMNTEAFF.

The chain recombines TRBV28 with TRBJ1-2, with D possibly TRBD1 on 6 matching bases. Germline values: CDR1 MDHEN, CDR2 SYDVKM. The CDR3 covers 15 residues. Trimming took off 11 bases at V and 5 bases at J, with 24 bases between the two ends. CDR3 residues: CAHGAMDSQRYGYTF. The CDR3 DNA reads as TGTGCCCACGGGGCAATGGACAGCCAAAGGTATGGCTACACCTTC.

The chain recombines TRBV2 with TRBJ1-1; TRBD1 aligns across 8 bases. J was trimmed by 2 bases and V by 3 bases; bases with no gene match: 2. CDR1 and CDR2 from the germline V gene are SNHLY and FYNNEI. The length of the CDR3 is 14 residues. The CDR3 here is CASSDGQGNTEAFF. In nucleotides, the CDR3 is TGTGCCAGCAGTGACGGACAGGGCAACACTGAAGCTTTCTTT.

The V and J genes are TRBV11-2 and TRBJ2-5; possibly TRBD2 for D (6 bases). Germline assignment: CDR1 SGHAT and CDR2 FQNNGV. This CDR3 is built from 15 residues. Trimming removed 2 bases from V and 0 bases from J, with 10 bases in between. The CDR3 region has the DNA TGTGCCAGCAGCTTAAAACTAGCCTACCAAGAGACCCAGTACTTC. Translating it yields CASSLKLAYQETQYF.

The gene calls are TRBV18 and TRBJ2-3, with D maybe TRBD2 (6 bases). The V and J ends lost 0 bases and 3 bases respectively, with 10 bases between them. Germline values: CDR1 KGHSH, CDR2 LQKENI. The CDR3 length is 15 residues. The CDR3 sequence: CASSPPRGTTDTQYF. The CDR3 nucleotides are TGTGCCAGCTCACCACCGCGGGGAACTACAGATACGCAGTATTTT.

Notes on this clone: This sample also contains other DNA sequences that code for the same CDR3. The V and J genes are TRBV5-1 and TRBJ2-7, with 8 bases fitting TRBD2. Germline loops: CDR1 SGHRS, CDR2 YFSETQ. The CDR3 contains 14 residues. J lost 0 bases, V lost 1 base, and 0 bases had no gene match. CDR3 amino acids: CASSLTSGSYEQYF. The CDR3 nucleotides are TGCGCCAGCAGCTTGACTAGCGGCTCCTACGAGCAGTACTTC.